This T cell receptor beta chain is drawn from a study of shared clonotypes between healthy human individuals. Sequencing was performed with immunoSEQ multiplex PCR; in TCRdb, only in-frame clones are kept and a portion is missing. The sample records about 1.5 million clones, 98% being singletons. Sequencing was done on a sample of naive CD4+ T cells sorted from blood. The subset denotes: CD45RA+ positively selected. The TCR was taken from a man under 40 in good health.

The CDR3 protein is CASSPIGSGKVRSYEQYF. CDR3 coding DNA: TGTGCCAGCAGCCCAATTGGTAGCGGGAAAGTTAGATCCTACGAGCAGTACTTC. The chain carries TRBV25-1 and TRBJ2-7; 8 bases match TRBD2. The CDR3 length is 18 residues. Germline assignment: CDR1 MGHDK and CDR2 SYGVNS. V shed 6 bases, J shed 1 base, and the junction held 17 bases outside the gene matches.